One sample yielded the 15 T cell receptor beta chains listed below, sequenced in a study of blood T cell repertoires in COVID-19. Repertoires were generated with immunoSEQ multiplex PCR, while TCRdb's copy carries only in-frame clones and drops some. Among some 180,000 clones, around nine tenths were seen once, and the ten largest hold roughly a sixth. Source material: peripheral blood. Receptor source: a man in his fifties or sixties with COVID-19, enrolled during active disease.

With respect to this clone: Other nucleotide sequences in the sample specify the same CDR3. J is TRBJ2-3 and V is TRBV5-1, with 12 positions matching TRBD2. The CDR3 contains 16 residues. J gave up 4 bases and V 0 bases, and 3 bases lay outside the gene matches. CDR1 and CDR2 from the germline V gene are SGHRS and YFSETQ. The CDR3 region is CASSLVLAGGPDTQYF. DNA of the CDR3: TGCGCCAGCAGCTTGGTACTAGCGGGAGGACCAGATACGCAGTATTTT.

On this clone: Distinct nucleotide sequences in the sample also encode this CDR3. CDR3 amino acids: CASSPFDEQYF. CDR3 in DNA: TGTGCCAGCAGCCCCTTTGACGAGCAGTACTTC. The chain joins TRBV2 to TRBJ2-7; no clear D. The germline V gene encodes CDR1 SNHLY and CDR2 FYNNEI. The CDR3 has 11 amino acids. V gave up 6 bases and J gave up 5 bases, with 8 bases separating them.

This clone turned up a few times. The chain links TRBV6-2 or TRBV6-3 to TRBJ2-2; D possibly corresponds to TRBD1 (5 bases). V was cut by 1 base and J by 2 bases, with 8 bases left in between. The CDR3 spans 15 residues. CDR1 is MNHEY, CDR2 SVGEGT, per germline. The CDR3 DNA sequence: TGTGCCAGCAGTTACTTAGGACATAACACCGGGGAGCTGTTTTTT. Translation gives CASSYLGHNTGELFF.

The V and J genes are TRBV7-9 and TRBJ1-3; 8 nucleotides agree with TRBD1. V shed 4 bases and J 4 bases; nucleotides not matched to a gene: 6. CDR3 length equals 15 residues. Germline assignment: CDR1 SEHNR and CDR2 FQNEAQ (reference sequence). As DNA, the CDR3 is TGTGCCAGCAGCTCAACCAGGGACAGGGGAAACACCATATATTTT. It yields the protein CASSSTRDRGNTIYF.

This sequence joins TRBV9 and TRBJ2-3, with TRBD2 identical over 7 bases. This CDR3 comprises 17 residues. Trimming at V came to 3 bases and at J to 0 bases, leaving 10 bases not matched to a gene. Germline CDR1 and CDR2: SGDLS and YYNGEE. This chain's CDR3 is CASSATGLLASTDTQYF. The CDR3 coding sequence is TGTGCCAGCAGCGCTACGGGACTATTAGCTAGCACAGATACGCAGTATTTT.

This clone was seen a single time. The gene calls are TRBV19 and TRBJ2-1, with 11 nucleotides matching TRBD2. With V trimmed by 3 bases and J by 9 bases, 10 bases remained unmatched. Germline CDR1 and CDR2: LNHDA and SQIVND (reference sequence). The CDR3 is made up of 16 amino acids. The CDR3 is CASSIITSGGLGEQFF. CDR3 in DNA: TGTGCCAGTAGTATTATCACTAGCGGGGGTCTCGGTGAGCAGTTCTTC.

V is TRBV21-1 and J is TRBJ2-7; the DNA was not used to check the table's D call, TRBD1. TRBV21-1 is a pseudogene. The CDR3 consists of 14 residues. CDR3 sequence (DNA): TGTGCCAGCAACCCGGGGACAGGGATGTACGAGCAGTACTTC. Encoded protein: CASNPGTGMYEQYF.

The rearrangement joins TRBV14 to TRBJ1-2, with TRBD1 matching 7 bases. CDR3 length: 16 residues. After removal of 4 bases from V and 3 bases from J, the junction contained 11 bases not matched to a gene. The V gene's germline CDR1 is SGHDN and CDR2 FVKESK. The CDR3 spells CASSPHPGQRDYGYTF. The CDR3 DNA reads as TGTGCCAGCAGCCCTCATCCGGGACAGCGGGACTATGGCTACACCTTC.

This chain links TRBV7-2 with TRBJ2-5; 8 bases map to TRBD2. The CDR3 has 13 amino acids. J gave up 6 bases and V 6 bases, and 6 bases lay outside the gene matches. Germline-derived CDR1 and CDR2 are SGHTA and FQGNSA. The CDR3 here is CASSYRTSQTQYF. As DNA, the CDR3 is TGTGCCAGCAGTTATAGGACTAGCCAGACCCAGTACTTC.

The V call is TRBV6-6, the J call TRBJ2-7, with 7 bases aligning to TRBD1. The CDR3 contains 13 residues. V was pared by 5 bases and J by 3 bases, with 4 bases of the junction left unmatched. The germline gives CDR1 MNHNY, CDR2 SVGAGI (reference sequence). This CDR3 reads CASSIDRDYEQYF. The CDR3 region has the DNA TGTGCCAGCAGTATCGACAGGGACTACGAGCAGTACTTC.

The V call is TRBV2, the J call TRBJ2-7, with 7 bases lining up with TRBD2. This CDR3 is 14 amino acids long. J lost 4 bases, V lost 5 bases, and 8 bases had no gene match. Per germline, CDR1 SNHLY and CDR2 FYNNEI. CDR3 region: CASSRDGGRYEQYF. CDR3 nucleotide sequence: TGTGCCAGCAGTAGGGACGGGGGGAGGTACGAGCAGTACTTC.

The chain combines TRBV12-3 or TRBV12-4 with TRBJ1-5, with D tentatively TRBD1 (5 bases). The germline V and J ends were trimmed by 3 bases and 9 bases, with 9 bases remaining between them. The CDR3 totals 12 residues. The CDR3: CASSFGAVPQHF. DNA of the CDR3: TGTGCCAGCAGTTTTGGGGCCGTGCCCCAGCATTTT.

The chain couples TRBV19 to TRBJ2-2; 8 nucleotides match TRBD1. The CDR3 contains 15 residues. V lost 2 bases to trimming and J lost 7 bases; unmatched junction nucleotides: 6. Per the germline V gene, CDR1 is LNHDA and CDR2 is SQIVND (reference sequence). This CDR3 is CASSIQGALVGELFF. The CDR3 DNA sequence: TGTGCCAGTAGTATACAGGGGGCGTTGGTCGGGGAGCTGTTTTTT.

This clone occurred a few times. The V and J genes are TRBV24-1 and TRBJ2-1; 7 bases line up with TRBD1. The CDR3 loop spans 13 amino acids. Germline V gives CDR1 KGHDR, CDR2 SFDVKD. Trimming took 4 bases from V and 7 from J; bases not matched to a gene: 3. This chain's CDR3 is CATSETGLNEQFF. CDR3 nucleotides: TGTGCCACCAGTGAGACAGGGCTGAATGAGCAGTTCTTC.

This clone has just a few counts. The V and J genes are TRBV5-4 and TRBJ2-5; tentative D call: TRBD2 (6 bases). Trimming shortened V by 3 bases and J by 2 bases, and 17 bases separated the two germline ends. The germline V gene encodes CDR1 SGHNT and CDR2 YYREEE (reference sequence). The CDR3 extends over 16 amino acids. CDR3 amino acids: CASSSSPRREQETQYF. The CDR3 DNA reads TGTGCCAGCAGCTCCTCCCCCCGTCGGGAGCAAGAGACCCAGTACTTC.